This paragraph reports one T cell receptor beta chain. The CDR3 is made up of 14 amino acids. CDR1 is MNHNS and CDR2 is SASEGT in the germline V gene. Unmatched junction bases numbered 6, after V lost 11 bases and J lost 0 bases. The sample originates from a study of cytomegalovirus exposure and HLA in healthy donors. The wider study: For the approximately 360 genotyped donors, approximately 82% fell within the Caucasian-associated ancestry cluster.

PCR used 60 Vbeta primers and 13 Jbeta primers. Clones were sequenced by immunoSEQ multiplex PCR, and TCRdb holds only the in-frame ones, with some missing. Counted here are around 160,000 clones, roughly 84% occurring once; the ten biggest clones make up approximately 1.5%. This TCR was recovered from a woman younger than 35 in good health and CMV-seronegative. V is TRBV6-1 and J is TRBJ2-7, with TRBD2 identical over 11 bases. The material sequenced was PBMCs. The CDR3 nucleotides are TGTGCCGGCCTAGCGGGGGGCCTCTCCTACGAGCAGTACTTC. It specifies CAGLAGGLSYEQYF.